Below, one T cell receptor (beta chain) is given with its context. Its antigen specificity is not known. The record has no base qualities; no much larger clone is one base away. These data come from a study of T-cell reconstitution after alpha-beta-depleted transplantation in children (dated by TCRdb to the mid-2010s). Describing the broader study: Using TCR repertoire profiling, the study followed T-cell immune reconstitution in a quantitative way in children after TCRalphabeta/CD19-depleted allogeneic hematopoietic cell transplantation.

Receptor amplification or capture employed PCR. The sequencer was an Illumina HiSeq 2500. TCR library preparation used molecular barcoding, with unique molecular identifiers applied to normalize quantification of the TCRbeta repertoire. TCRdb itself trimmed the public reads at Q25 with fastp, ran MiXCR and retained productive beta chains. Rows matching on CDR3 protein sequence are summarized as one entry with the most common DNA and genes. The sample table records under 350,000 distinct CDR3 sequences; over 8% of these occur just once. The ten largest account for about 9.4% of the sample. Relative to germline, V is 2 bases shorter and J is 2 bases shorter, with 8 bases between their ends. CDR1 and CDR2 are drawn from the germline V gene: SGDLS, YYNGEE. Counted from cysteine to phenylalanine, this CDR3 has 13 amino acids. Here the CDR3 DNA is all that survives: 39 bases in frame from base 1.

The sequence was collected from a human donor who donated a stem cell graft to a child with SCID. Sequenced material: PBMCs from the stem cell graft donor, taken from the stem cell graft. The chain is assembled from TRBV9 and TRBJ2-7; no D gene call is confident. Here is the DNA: TGTGCCAGCAGCGTGGGAATAACCTACGAGCAGTACTTC. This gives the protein CASSVGITYEQYF.